This T cell receptor beta chain was sequenced for a study of cytomegalovirus exposure and HLA in healthy donors. With respect to this clone: The antigen remains unidentified.

The PCR was carried out with 60 Vbeta primers and 13 Jbeta primers. Clones were read by immunoSEQ multiplex PCR, and TCRdb kept only the in-frame ones, dropping some. The table shows some 70,000 clones, with roughly 70% occurring only once. CDR1 is SGHTA and CDR2 is FQGTGA in the germline V gene. Trimming at V came to 0 bases and at J to 0 bases, leaving 8 bases not matched to a gene. The CDR3 is made up of 18 amino acids. Study conclusions and caveats: A list of approximately 160 TCR beta chains associated with cytomegalovirus was given. The study carried out a later analysis of TCR beta sequences. It associated 16,951 of them with specific HLA alleles at a false discovery rate of 0.05. In a later analysis, CMV-associated beta chains were mostly HLA-associated, it appeared. An Asian-associated ancestry cluster reportedly showed fewer N-insertions than the approximately 690-donor mean in a later analysis.

Sample: PBMCs. The chain recombines TRBV7-3 with TRBJ2-1; 7 bases line up with TRBD1. The receptor was isolated from a woman aged 30 to 39 in good health and CMV-seronegative. CDR3 loop: CASSLTGTGDFSYNEQFF. As DNA, the CDR3 is TGTGCCAGCAGCTTAACGGGAACAGGGGATTTCTCCTACAATGAGCAGTTCTTC.